This TCR beta chain came from a study of naive and memory T cell subsets. General study points: A few larger clonotypes appeared in naive repertoires, especially CD8, possibly memory cells re-expressing CD45RA. TCR counts from RNA may reflect activation-linked expression changes.

In the case of this clonotype: Its antigen remains unidentified.

The germline V and J ends were trimmed by 1 base and 5 bases, with 18 bases remaining between them. This CDR3 comprises 17 residues. The V gene's germline CDR1 is LNHDA and CDR2 SQIVND (reference sequence). Cells stained for CD3, CD4, CD8, CD45RA and CD27 were sorted into four subsets. The beta constant-region primer was an equimolar mix of two oligonucleotides covering TRBC1 and TRBC2. Nested alpha and beta constant-region primers with the SP2 primer drove four PCR rounds on ligated cDNA. An oligonucleotide with the SP2 primer and a 12-nucleotide UMI was ligated to the cDNA 3' end. MiXCR was run by TCRdb on the UMI-ligation and nested PCR reads, yielding one entry per CDR3 protein. Of about 150,000 distinct CDR3 sequences listed, roughly 20% were seen once; the top ten hold roughly 0.1%.

This receptor was obtained from a human donor in good health. Sequenced: naive CD4+ T cells from blood. This sequence joins TRBV19 and TRBJ2-1; tentatively, D is TRBD1 (8 bases). This CDR3 is CASSIGRWTGRDNEQFF. The CDR3 DNA is TGTGCCAGTAGTATAGGGCGGTGGACAGGGAGGGACAATGAGCAGTTCTTC.